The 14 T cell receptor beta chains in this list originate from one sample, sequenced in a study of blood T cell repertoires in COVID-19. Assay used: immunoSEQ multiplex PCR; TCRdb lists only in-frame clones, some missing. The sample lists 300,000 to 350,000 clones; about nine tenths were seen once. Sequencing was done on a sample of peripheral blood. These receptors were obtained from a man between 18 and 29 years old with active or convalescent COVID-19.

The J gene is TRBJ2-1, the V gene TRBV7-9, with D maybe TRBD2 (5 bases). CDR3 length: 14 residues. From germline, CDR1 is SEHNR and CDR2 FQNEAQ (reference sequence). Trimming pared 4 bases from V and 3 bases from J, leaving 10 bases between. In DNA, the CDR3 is TGTGCCAGCAGCTCACCCGGGAACTACAATGAGCAGTTCTTC. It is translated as CASSSPGNYNEQFF. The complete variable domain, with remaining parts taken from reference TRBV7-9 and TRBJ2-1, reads DTGVSQNPRHKITKRGQNVTFRCDPISEHNRLYWYRQTLGQGPEFLTYFQNEAQLEKSRLLSDRFSAERPKGSFSTLEIQRTEQGDSAMYLCASSSPGNYNEQFFGPGTRLTVL.

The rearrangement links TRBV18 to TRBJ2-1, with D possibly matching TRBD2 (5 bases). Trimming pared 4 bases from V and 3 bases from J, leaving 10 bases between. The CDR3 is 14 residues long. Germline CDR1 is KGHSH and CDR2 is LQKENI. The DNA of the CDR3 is TGTGCCAGCTCACTAACCCGGGACTACAATGAGCAGTTCTTC. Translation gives CASSLTRDYNEQFF.

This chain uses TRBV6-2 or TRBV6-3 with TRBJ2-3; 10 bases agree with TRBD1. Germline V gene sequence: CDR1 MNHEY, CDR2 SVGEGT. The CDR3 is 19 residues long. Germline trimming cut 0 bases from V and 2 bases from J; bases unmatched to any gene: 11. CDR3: CASSYSRFSGQGNTDTQYF. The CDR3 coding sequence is TGTGCCAGCAGTTACTCGAGATTTTCGGGACAGGGGAACACAGATACGCAGTATTTT.

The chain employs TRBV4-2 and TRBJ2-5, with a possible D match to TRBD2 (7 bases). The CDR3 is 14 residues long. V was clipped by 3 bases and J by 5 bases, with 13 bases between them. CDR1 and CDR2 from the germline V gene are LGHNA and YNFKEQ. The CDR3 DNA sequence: TGTGCCAGCAGCCAGGGGGGGGCTGGTGAGACCCAGTACTTC. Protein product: CASSQGGAGETQYF.

The CDR3 region is CATSDGLGYFDEQFF. The CDR3 coding sequence is TGTGCCACCAGTGATGGACTAGGATACTTCGATGAGCAGTTCTTC. V is TRBV24-1 and J is TRBJ2-1, with TRBD2 matching over 7 bases. Germline CDR1 KGHDR, CDR2 SFDVKD. This CDR3 has 15 residues. Trimming took 3 bases from V and 8 from J; bases not matched to a gene: 9.

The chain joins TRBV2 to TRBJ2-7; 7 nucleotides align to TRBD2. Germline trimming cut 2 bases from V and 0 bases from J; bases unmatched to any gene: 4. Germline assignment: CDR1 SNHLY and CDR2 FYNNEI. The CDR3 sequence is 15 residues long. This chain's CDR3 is CASSEIAGRSYEQYF. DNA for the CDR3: TGTGCCAGCAGTGAAATAGCGGGCCGCTCCTACGAGCAGTACTTC.

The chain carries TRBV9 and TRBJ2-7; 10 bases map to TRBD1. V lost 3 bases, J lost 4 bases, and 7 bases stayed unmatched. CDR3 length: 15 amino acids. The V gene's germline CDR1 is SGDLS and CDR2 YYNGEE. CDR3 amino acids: CASSATGGYGYEQYF. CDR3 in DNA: TGTGCCAGCAGCGCGACAGGGGGCTACGGATACGAGCAGTACTTC.

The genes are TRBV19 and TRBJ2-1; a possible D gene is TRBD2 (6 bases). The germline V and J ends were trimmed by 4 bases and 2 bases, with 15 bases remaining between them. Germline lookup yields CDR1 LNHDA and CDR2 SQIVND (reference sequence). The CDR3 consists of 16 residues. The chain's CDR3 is CASSNGGWAAYNEQFF. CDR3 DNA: TGTGCCAGTAGTAACGGGGGATGGGCCGCCTACAATGAGCAGTTCTTC.

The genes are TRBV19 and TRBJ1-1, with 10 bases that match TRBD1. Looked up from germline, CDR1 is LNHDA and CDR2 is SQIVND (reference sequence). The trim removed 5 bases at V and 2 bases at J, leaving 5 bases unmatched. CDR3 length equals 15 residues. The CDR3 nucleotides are TGTGCCAGTAGTTCGGACAGGGGGTTAAACACTGAAGCTTTCTTT. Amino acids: CASSSDRGLNTEAFF. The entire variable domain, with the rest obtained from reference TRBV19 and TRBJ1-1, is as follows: DGGITQSPKYLFRKEGQNVTLSCEQNLNHDAMYWYRQDPGQGLRLIYYSQIVNDFQKGDIAEGYSVSREKKESFPLTVTSAQKNPTAFYLCASSSDRGLNTEAFFGQGTRLTVV.

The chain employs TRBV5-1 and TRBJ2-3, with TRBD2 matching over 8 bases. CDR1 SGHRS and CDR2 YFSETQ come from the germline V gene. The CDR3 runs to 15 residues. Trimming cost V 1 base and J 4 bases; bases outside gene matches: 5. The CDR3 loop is CASSLLGTSADTQYF. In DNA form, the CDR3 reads TGCGCCAGCAGCTTGTTGGGGACTAGTGCAGATACGCAGTATTTT.

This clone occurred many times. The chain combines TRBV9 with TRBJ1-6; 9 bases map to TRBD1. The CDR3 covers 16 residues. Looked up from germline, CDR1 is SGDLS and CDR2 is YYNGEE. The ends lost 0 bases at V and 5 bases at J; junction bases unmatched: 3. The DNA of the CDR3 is TGTGCCAGCAGCGTAGTGACAGGGGGGGATAATTCACCCCTCCACTTT. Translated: CASSVVTGGDNSPLHF.

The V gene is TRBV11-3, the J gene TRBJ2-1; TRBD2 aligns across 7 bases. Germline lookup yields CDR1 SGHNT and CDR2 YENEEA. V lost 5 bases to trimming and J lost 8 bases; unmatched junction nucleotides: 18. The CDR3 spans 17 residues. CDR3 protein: CASSRGLRLSPLDEQFF. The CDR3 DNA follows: TGTGCCAGCAGCCGGGGACTACGACTGAGCCCCTTGGATGAGCAGTTCTTC. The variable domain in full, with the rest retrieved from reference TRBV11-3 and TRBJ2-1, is EAGVVQSPRYKIIEKKQPVAFWCNPISGHNTLYWYLQNLGQGPELLIRYENEEAVDDSQLPKDRFSAERLKGVDSTLKIQPAELGDSAVYLCASSRGLRLSPLDEQFFGPGTRLTVL.

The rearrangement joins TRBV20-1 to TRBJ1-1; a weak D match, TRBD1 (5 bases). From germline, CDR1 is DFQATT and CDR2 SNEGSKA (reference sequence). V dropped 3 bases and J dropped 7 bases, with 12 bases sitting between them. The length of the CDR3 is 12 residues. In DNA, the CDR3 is TGCAGTGCTAGTACCCAGGGTGGTGAAGCTTTCTTT. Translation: CSASTQGGEAFF.

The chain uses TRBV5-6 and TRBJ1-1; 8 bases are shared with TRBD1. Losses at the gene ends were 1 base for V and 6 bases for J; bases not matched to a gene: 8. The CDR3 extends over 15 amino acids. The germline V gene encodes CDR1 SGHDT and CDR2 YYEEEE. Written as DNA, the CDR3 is TGTGCCAGCAGCTTGACGGACAGGGACTGGTCTGAAGCTTTCTTT. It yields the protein CASSLTDRDWSEAFF.